The 26 T cell receptor beta chains given below trace back to one sample, sequenced in a study of blood T cell repertoires in COVID-19. Clones were read by immunoSEQ multiplex PCR, and TCRdb kept only the in-frame ones, dropping some. The sample lists about 260,000 clones; about 80% were seen once. Sequencing used peripheral blood. These receptors were collected from a woman older than 75 with acute or convalescent COVID-19.

CDR3 amino acids: CASRETGFNEKLFF. In nucleotides, the CDR3 is TGCGCCAGCAGAGAGACAGGGTTTAATGAAAAACTGTTTTTT. The rearrangement joins TRBV5-1 to TRBJ1-4, with 7 bases lining up with TRBD1. Trimming cost V 5 bases and J 4 bases; bases outside gene matches: 5. Germline assignment: CDR1 SGHRS and CDR2 YFSETQ. This CDR3 region has 14 residues.

Regarding this clone: Other DNA sequences in the same sample also yield this CDR3. The CDR3 spells CASSPGGSGANVLTF. CDR3 nucleotides: TGTGCCAGCAGCCCCGGGGGCTCTGGGGCCAACGTCCTGACTTTC. J is TRBJ2-6 and V is TRBV28; TRBD2 might be the D (6 bases). The germline CDR1 and CDR2 sequences are MDHEN and SYDVKM. V lost 6 bases and J 0 bases, leaving 9 bases between the germline ends. The CDR3 covers 15 residues.

This chain links TRBV2 with TRBJ2-7; TRBD1 is a possible D gene (6 bases). The V gene lost 6 bases and the J gene lost 3 bases, with 15 bases spanning the gap. This CDR3 is 14 amino acids long. CDR1 and CDR2 (germline): SNHLY, FYNNEI. In DNA form, the CDR3 reads TGTGCCAGCAGAGCACAGGGAAGTAACTACGAGCAGTACTTC. Its protein is CASRAQGSNYEQYF.

The chain couples TRBV5-4 to TRBJ2-1; the D gene is possibly TRBD2 (5 bases). Between the trimmed V and J ends, which lost 3 bases and 9 bases, there was a span of 13 bases. The CDR3 sequence is 13 residues long. Germline-derived CDR1 and CDR2 are SGHNT and YYREEE (reference sequence). In nucleotides, the CDR3 is TGTGCCAGCAGCTCCCCCGGGAACAGTGAGCAGTTCTTC. This encodes CASSSPGNSEQFF.

This chain links TRBV5-5 with TRBJ1-2; 11 bases are shared with TRBD1. Germline lookup yields CDR1 SGHKS and CDR2 YYEKEE (reference sequence). V lost 4 bases, J lost 6 bases, and 11 bases stayed unmatched. This CDR3 is built from 16 residues. DNA of the CDR3: TGTGCCAGCAGCATACTAGGACAGGGGGCGCGGAATGGCTACACCTTC. Its translation: CASSILGQGARNGYTF.

The chain joins TRBV5-1 to TRBJ2-3; D may be TRBD2 (6 bases). Germline CDR1 SGHRS, CDR2 YFSETQ. This CDR3 comprises 16 residues. Trimming cost V 5 bases and J 0 bases, with 16 bases left between them. CDR3 coding DNA: TGCGCCAGCAGGCCGGCCGGGACTCCGAGCACAGATACGCAGTATTTT. Translation gives CASRPAGTPSTDTQYF. The full variable domain, its missing parts supplied by reference TRBV5-1 and TRBJ2-3, is KAGVTQTPRYLIKTRGQQVTLSCSPISGHRSVSWYQQTPGQGLQFLFEYFSETQRNKGNFPGRFSGRQFSNSRSEMNVSTLELGDSALYLCASRPAGTPSTDTQYFGPGTRLTVL.

This chain joins TRBV7-2 and TRBJ1-2; TRBD1 matches 11 bases. The CDR3 has 14 amino acids. Germline values: CDR1 SGHTA, CDR2 FQGNSA. Trimming took 1 base from V and 9 from J; bases not matched to a gene: 4. The CDR3 is CASSLGTGGASYTF. The CDR3 DNA sequence: TGTGCCAGCAGCTTAGGGACAGGGGGCGCGAGCTACACCTTC.

The chain carries TRBV4-2 and TRBJ2-6; 7 positions agree with TRBD2. V trimming: 1 base; J trimming: 4 bases; junction bases outside the gene matches: 4. The CDR3 sequence is 16 residues long. Germline V lookup: CDR1 LGHNA, CDR2 YNFKEQ. DNA for the CDR3: TGTGCCAGCAGCCAAGGGCGGGGGACCGGGGCCAACGTCCTGACTTTC. Residues: CASSQGRGTGANVLTF.

The chain combines TRBV10-1 with TRBJ2-3, with a weak D call TRBD2 (5 bases). CDR1 and CDR2 from the germline V gene are WNHNN and SYGVQD (reference sequence). The CDR3 length is 14 residues. Trimming shortened V by 9 bases and J by 1 base, and 14 bases separated the two germline ends. CDR3: CASWSSGCTDTQYF. For the CDR3, the DNA is TGCGCCAGTTGGTCTTCGGGGTGCACAGATACGCAGTATTTT.

The V call is TRBV2, the J call TRBJ1-1; a possible D gene is TRBD1 (6 bases). Trimming removed 11 bases at V and 1 base at J, with 23 bases between. Germline-derived CDR1 and CDR2 are SNHLY and FYNNEI. CDR3 length: 16 residues. The DNA of the CDR3 is TGTGCCTCCAACGGGGGGGCGCAACCGACGAACACTGAAGCTTTCTTT. Translated, it gives CASNGGAQPTNTEAFF. Full variable domain (outside the CDR3, taken from reference TRBV2 and TRBJ1-1): EPEVTQTPSHQVTQMGQEVILRCVPISNHLYFYWYRQILGQKVEFLVSFYNNEISEKSEIFDDQFSVERPDGSNFTLKIRSTKLEDSAMYFCASNGGAQPTNTEAFFGQGTRLTVV.

This clone was detected a few times. This chain links TRBV5-1 with TRBJ1-4; D not certain. Germline V gene sequence: CDR1 SGHRS, CDR2 YFSETQ. The CDR3 extends over 15 amino acids. Trimming removed 4 bases at V and 3 bases at J, with 13 bases between. CDR3 residues: CASSGDWPPNEKLFF. CDR3 bases: TGCGCCAGCAGCGGCGACTGGCCACCTAATGAAAAACTGTTTTTT.

This clone showed up just a few times. The chain has TRBV4-3 and TRBJ1-2; 8 positions match TRBD1. V shed 0 bases, J shed 8 bases, and the junction held 8 bases outside the gene matches. In germline, CDR1 is LGHNA, CDR2 YSLEER. The CDR3 length is 15 residues. The CDR3 bases are TGCGCCAGCAGCCAAGATAGTCAGGGGGCGGGAGGCTACACCTTC. Translated: CASSQDSQGAGGYTF.

This clone was counted only a few times. This chain joins TRBV6-5 and TRBJ2-1; D is perhaps TRBD2 (6 bases). The germline gives CDR1 MNHEY, CDR2 SVGAGI. The ends were cut back, 6 bases at V and 9 bases at J, with 15 bases in the middle. CDR3 length: 13 amino acids. The chain's CDR3 is CASSGRLVSEQFF. The CDR3 nucleotides read TGTGCCAGCAGCGGCCGACTAGTAAGTGAGCAGTTCTTC.

This clone was counted only a few times. CDR3 nucleotides: TGCGCCAGCAGCTTGACAGGGACAGCAAGCAGGGCTAATGAAAAACTGTTTTTT. Translation gives CASSLTGTASRANEKLFF. The chain employs TRBV5-1 and TRBJ1-4; 7 nucleotides agree with TRBD1. This CDR3 comprises 18 residues. Per the germline V gene, CDR1 is SGHRS and CDR2 is YFSETQ. Trimming at V came to 1 base and at J to 3 bases, leaving 12 bases not matched to a gene. The full variable domain, with the rest looked up from reference TRBV5-1 and TRBJ1-4, is KAGVTQTPRYLIKTRGQQVTLSCSPISGHRSVSWYQQTPGQGLQFLFEYFSETQRNKGNFPGRFSGRQFSNSRSEMNVSTLELGDSALYLCASSLTGTASRANEKLFFGSGTQLSVL.

The chain links TRBV30 to TRBJ2-7; TRBD2 matches at 7 bases. CDR3 length: 15 residues. The germline gives CDR1 GTSNPN, CDR2 SVGIG (reference sequence). Trimming removed 4 bases from V and 0 bases from J; junction bases left unmatched: 9. CDR3 loop: CAWKEGLGTSYEQYF. CDR3 nucleotides: TGTGCCTGGAAGGAAGGACTAGGAACCTCCTACGAGCAGTACTTC.

V usage is TRBV5-6 and J usage is TRBJ2-1; no clear D. This CDR3 contains 16 residues. Trimming left V 0 bases short and J 0 bases short, with 10 bases between. CDR1 and CDR2 from the germline V gene are SGHDT and YYEEEE. Here the CDR3 reads CASSLGGLSSYNEQFF. The CDR3 nucleotides are TGTGCCAGCAGCTTGGGCGGCCTGAGCTCCTACAATGAGCAGTTCTTC.

V and J are TRBV12-5 and TRBJ1-2; 7 nucleotides line up with TRBD1. CDR3 length: 13 amino acids. Germline values: CDR1 LGHNT, CDR2 FRNRAP. The J segment lost 8 bases and the V segment lost 1 base, leaving 4 bases of the junction unmatched. CDR3 residues: CASGLGQGGGYTF. The CDR3 coding sequence is TGTGCTAGTGGTTTGGGACAGGGTGGAGGCTACACCTTC.

The chain couples TRBV6-2 or TRBV6-3 to TRBJ1-1; 10 nucleotides align to TRBD1. Germline trimming cut 5 bases from V and 5 bases from J; bases unmatched to any gene: 5. This CDR3 has 14 amino acids. Germline CDR1 is MNHEY and CDR2 is SVGEGT. CDR3 residues: CASSGPGQGTEAFF. The DNA of the CDR3 is TGTGCCAGCAGTGGACCGGGACAGGGGACTGAAGCTTTCTTT.

This clone came up a few times. The genes are TRBV24-1 and TRBJ2-2; TRBD1 aligns across 10 bases. The CDR3 extends over 17 amino acids. The ends lost 4 bases at V and 1 base at J; junction bases unmatched: 5. Germline CDR1 KGHDR, CDR2 SFDVKD. Here the CDR3 DNA reads TGTGCCACCAGTGACCCGACAGGGGGCTTGAACACCGGGGAGCTGTTTTTT. Its protein product is CATSDPTGGLNTGELFF.

This chain connects TRBV7-3 to TRBJ1-6, with 9 bases identical to TRBD1. The CDR3 spans 15 residues. CDR1 and CDR2 (germline): SGHTA, FQGTGA. Trimming took 2 bases from V and 5 from J; bases not matched to a gene: 1. The CDR3 DNA follows: TGTGCCAGCAGCTTAGGGACAGGGAATAATTCACCCCTCCACTTT. Its protein is CASSLGTGNNSPLHF.

This clone was observed a few times. V and J are TRBV20-1 and TRBJ2-7; possibly TRBD2 for D (6 bases). V was cut by 6 bases and J by 6 bases, with 12 bases left in between. The CDR3 is 11 amino acids. Germline lookup yields CDR1 DFQATT and CDR2 SNEGSKA (reference sequence). The CDR3 coding sequence is TGCAGTGCCCGGGACTCGACCGAGCAGTACTTC. Amino acid sequence: CSARDSTEQYF.

CDR3 protein: CASSSPGQGTTGELFF. DNA of the CDR3: TGTGCCAGCAGCTCTCCGGGACAGGGGACCACCGGGGAGCTGTTTTTT. V is TRBV5-4 and J is TRBJ2-2, with 10 bases fitting TRBD1. This CDR3 comprises 16 residues. Trimming took 3 bases from V and 4 from J; bases not matched to a gene: 6. Germline lookup yields CDR1 SGHNT and CDR2 YYREEE (reference sequence).

The rearrangement links TRBV2 to TRBJ1-5; TRBD1 matches 8 bases. CDR1 and CDR2 from the germline V gene are SNHLY and FYNNEI. The CDR3 length is 14 residues. V shed 7 bases and J 5 bases; nucleotides not matched to a gene: 7. This chain's CDR3 is CASTGQGAYQPQHF. The CDR3 DNA reads as TGTGCCAGCACGGGGCAGGGGGCGTATCAGCCCCAGCATTTT.

This sequence joins TRBV7-3 and TRBJ2-2; D remains unclear. CDR3 length equals 14 residues. V shed 5 bases and J shed 6 bases, with 13 bases lying between them. Per germline, CDR1 SGHTA and CDR2 FQGTGA. CDR3 amino acids: CASSPPGSAGELFF. The CDR3 nucleotides are TGTGCCAGCAGCCCGCCAGGTTCCGCCGGGGAGCTGTTTTTT.

This clone was picked up a small number of times. V is TRBV19 and J is TRBJ2-7; 7 positions match TRBD1. The junction had 9 bases not matched to a gene; V was cut back by 5 bases and J by 2 bases. The CDR3 is 15 residues long. CDR1 and CDR2 from the germline V gene are LNHDA and SQIVND (reference sequence). CDR3 region: CASSYDRVATYEQYF. CDR3 DNA: TGTGCCAGTAGTTACGACAGGGTTGCCACCTACGAGCAGTACTTC.

This rearrangement joins TRBV7-6 to TRBJ2-3; maybe TRBD2 (7 bases). Trimming took off 4 bases at V and 9 bases at J, with 11 bases between the two ends. CDR3 size: 12 residues. From germline, CDR1 is SGHVS and CDR2 FNYEAQ. CDR3: CASSSRGGTQYF. CDR3 coding DNA: TGTGCCAGCAGCTCCCGCGGGGGCACGCAGTATTTT. The whole variable domain, remainder taken from reference TRBV7-6 and TRBJ2-3, is GAGVSQSPRYKVTKRGQDVALRCDPISGHVSLYWYRQALGQGPEFLTYFNYEAQQDKSGLPNDRFSAERPEGSISTLTIQRTEQRDSAMYRCASSSRGGTQYFGPGTRLTVL.